The T cell receptor beta chain under discussion was sequenced for a study of blood T cells in healthy people across ages. Using a J-beta primer mix together with a sample-barcoded 5' primer, a second PCR was run for about 6 to 11 cycles. Each cDNA molecule was tagged by a template-switch adaptor with 12 random nucleotides. The yield of each sample was at least 2.5 million CDR3-containing paired-end reads. From the 5' RACE reads, TCRdb called clonotypes with MiXCR, one entry per CDR3 protein. The sample lists about 800,000 distinct CDR3 sequences, around 25% occurring once. The sample holds a few counts of this clonotype. V was cut by 4 bases and J by 8 bases, with 9 bases left in between. From germline, CDR1 is MNHEY and CDR2 SVGAGI. There are 11 residues in the CDR3. This sample also appeared in a second study, on T cells of mothers and their children. Turning to that study: None of the identified T cell clones proved to be persistent microchimeric clones.

The receptor was isolated from a boy aged 5-17 years in good health. The gene calls are TRBV6-5 and TRBJ2-7; the D gene could be TRBD1 or TRBD2 (5 bases each). Specimen: blood. The CDR3 DNA reads TGTGCCAGCAGTTCCCCGGGACAGCAGTACTTC. Protein: CASSSPGQQYF.